The 28 T cell receptor beta chains below come from one sample, sequenced in a study of blood T cell repertoires in COVID-19. The table came from immunoSEQ multiplex PCR; TCRdb's copy has only in-frame clones and leaves some out. The repertoire holds 120,000 or so clones, with 75% to 80% as singletons. The sequenced sample consisted of peripheral blood. The receptors here all came from a human donor in a cohort sampled during active COVID-19.

The chain combines TRBV18 with TRBJ1-1; D may be TRBD1 (5 bases). Trimming pared 4 bases from V and 5 bases from J, leaving 11 bases between. CDR1 and CDR2 from the germline V gene are KGHSH and LQKENI. The CDR3 is 13 residues long. The CDR3 here is CASSLGVETEAFF. The DNA of the CDR3 is TGTGCCAGCTCACTAGGGGTAGAGACTGAAGCTTTCTTT. Complete variable domain (other parts from reference TRBV18 and TRBJ1-1): NAGVMQNPRHLVRRRGQEARLRCSPMKGHSHVYWYRQLPEEGLKFMVYLQKENIIDESGMPKERFSAEFPKEGPSILRIQQVVRGDSAAYFCASSLGVETEAFFGQGTRLTVV.

J is TRBJ1-1 and V is TRBV5-4, with D hard to call. Germline V gives CDR1 SGHNT, CDR2 YYREEE (reference sequence). V was pared by 1 base and J by 2 bases, with 15 bases between. This CDR3 region has 16 residues. CDR3 DNA: TGTGCCAGCAGCTTGAAACGCGGACTCCTTAACACTGAAGCTTTCTTT. Protein product: CASSLKRGLLNTEAFF.

In its sample, this clone was seen a few times. Since no conserved phenylalanine or tryptophan closes the CDR3, a read error is the likely cause. Because the CDR3's place on the DNA is in doubt, the DNA is left out and the CDR3 is given as listed by TCRdb. CDR3: CASSQDIGQPLSL. The V and J genes are TRBV4-2 and TRBJ2-7; the table names TRBD1, a call not compared with the DNA. Counting both end residues, the CDR3 totals 13 amino acids. Germline CDR1 reads LGHNA; CDR2 reads YNFKEQ.

The chain combines TRBV5-1 with TRBJ2-7; D possibly corresponds to TRBD2 (6 bases). CDR1 and CDR2 (germline): SGHRS, YFSETQ. CDR3 length: 14 amino acids. Trimming shortened V by 0 bases and J by 5 bases, and 12 bases separated the two germline ends. The CDR3 DNA follows: TGCGCCAGCAGCTTGGCGGGAGCCCACAACGAGCAGTACTTC. Translated: CASSLAGAHNEQYF.

This chain connects TRBV11-3 to TRBJ2-7; 9 bases map to TRBD2. V lost 5 bases to trimming and J lost 4 bases; unmatched junction nucleotides: 9. Per germline, CDR1 SGHNT and CDR2 YENEEA. The CDR3 loop spans 15 amino acids. CDR3 coding DNA: TGTGCCAGCAGCCCCAGCGGCGGGAGGGGTTACGAGCAGTACTTC. Translated, it gives CASSPSGGRGYEQYF.

The V gene is TRBV18, the J gene TRBJ2-7; D ambiguous. V dropped 2 bases and J dropped 5 bases, with 7 bases sitting between them. Germline lookup yields CDR1 KGHSH and CDR2 LQKENI. The CDR3 is made up of 12 amino acids. The CDR3 sequence: CASSPRTDEQYF. The DNA of the CDR3 is TGTGCCAGCTCACCAAGAACAGACGAGCAGTACTTC.

CDR3 DNA sequence: TGTGCCAGCAGCCTCGGGGTAGCGGGGTCCTACGAGCAGTACTTC. Its translation: CASSLGVAGSYEQYF. This sequence joins TRBV11-2 and TRBJ2-7; TRBD2 matches 8 bases. The CDR3 has 15 residues. Germline CDR1 is SGHAT and CDR2 is FQNNGV. After removal of 5 bases from V and 1 base from J, the junction contained 7 bases not matched to a gene.

This clone was observed once. The rearrangement joins TRBV11-3 to TRBJ2-7, with 8 bases fitting TRBD2. CDR1 SGHNT and CDR2 YENEEA come from the germline V gene. CDR3 size: 16 residues. The V gene end was trimmed by 1 base and the J gene end by 1 base; junction bases not matched to a gene: 6. The CDR3 spells CASSLGAGGLSYEQYF. CDR3 in DNA: TGTGCCAGCAGCTTAGGGGCGGGAGGTCTGTCCTACGAGCAGTACTTC. Full variable domain (missing parts from reference TRBV11-3 and TRBJ2-7): EAGVVQSPRYKIIEKKQPVAFWCNPISGHNTLYWYLQNLGQGPELLIRYENEEAVDDSQLPKDRFSAERLKGVDSTLKIQPAELGDSAVYLCASSLGAGGLSYEQYFGPGTRLTVT.

The table lists this clone with a few counts. This rearrangement joins TRBV11-3 to TRBJ2-7; maybe TRBD2 (5 bases). Germline assignment: CDR1 SGHNT and CDR2 YENEEA. V was clipped by 3 bases and J by 7 bases, with 7 bases between them. CDR3 length: 11 residues. The CDR3 DNA sequence: TGTGCCAGCAGCTTGGGGAGAGAGCAGTACTTC. Translation: CASSLGREQYF.

This sequence joins TRBV6-4 and TRBJ2-3, with 10 positions matching TRBD2. The trim removed 8 bases at V and 7 bases at J, leaving 9 bases unmatched. CDR1 MRHNA and CDR2 SNTAGT come from the germline V gene. CDR3 length: 14 residues. CDR3 sequence (DNA): TGTGCCAGCCTTTGGGCTAGCGGGAGAAATACGCAGTATTTT. Translated, it gives CASLWASGRNTQYF.

The J gene is TRBJ1-1, the V gene TRBV27; no clear D gene. Germline V gives CDR1 MNHEY, CDR2 SMNVEV (reference sequence). CDR3 length: 14 amino acids. The V end was cut by 6 bases, the J end by 2 bases, with 13 bases between. The CDR3 DNA follows: TGTGCCAGCAGCCCTACCGGGGTCAACACTGAAGCTTTCTTT. This encodes CASSPTGVNTEAFF.

This chain uses TRBV9 with TRBJ2-7; weak D call: TRBD2 (5 bases). Per germline, CDR1 SGDLS and CDR2 YYNGEE. V gave up 4 bases and J gave up 2 bases, with 19 bases separating them. This CDR3 has 16 residues. The CDR3 DNA is TGTGCCAGCAGCCTCTCGGGGAGCGCTATTCCCTACGAGCAGTACTTC. Translated: CASSLSGSAIPYEQYF.

The rearrangement uses TRBV6-5 and TRBJ2-1; the D gene is possibly TRBD2 (7 bases). This CDR3 is built from 15 residues. V dropped 10 bases and J dropped 6 bases, with 22 bases sitting between them. CDR1 is MNHEY, CDR2 SVGAGI, per germline. This CDR3 is CAITPRGGPGNEQFF. For the CDR3, the DNA is TGTGCCATAACACCCAGGGGAGGGCCAGGCAATGAGCAGTTCTTC.

This clone occurred once. The genes are TRBV19 and TRBJ2-7, with 8 bases lining up with TRBD2. V trimming: 3 bases; J trimming: 0 bases; junction bases outside the gene matches: 4. The germline V gene has CDR1 LNHDA and CDR2 SQIVND (reference sequence). The CDR3 covers 15 residues. The CDR3 DNA reads TGTGCCAGTAGTATTGAGCGGGGGAGCTCCTACGAGCAGTACTTC. This translates into CASSIERGSSYEQYF.

This clone has just a few counts. The rearrangement links TRBV6-5 to TRBJ1-2; perhaps TRBD1 as D (5 bases). CDR3 length: 12 residues. V shed 8 bases and J shed 4 bases, with 11 bases lying between them. CDR1 is MNHEY, CDR2 SVGAGI, per germline. CDR3 amino acids: CASAGQGYGYTF. CDR3 bases: TGTGCCAGCGCAGGGCAGGGCTATGGCTACACCTTC.

This clone was detected a few times. This chain joins TRBV11-2 and TRBJ2-7, with 8 bases lining up with TRBD2. Germline loops: CDR1 SGHAT, CDR2 FQNNGV. The CDR3 covers 15 residues. J lost 1 base, V lost 2 bases, and 4 bases had no gene match. This chain's CDR3 is CASSLMSGRSYEQYF. DNA for the CDR3: TGTGCCAGCAGCTTAATGAGCGGGAGATCCTACGAGCAGTACTTC.

This clone has more than one count but fewer than ten. The chain links TRBV3-1 (or the pseudogene TRBV3-2) to TRBJ1-2, with TRBD1 matching over 12 bases. The CDR3 is 17 residues long. V shed 1 base, J shed 8 bases, and the junction held 11 bases outside the gene matches. From germline, CDR1 is LGHDT and CDR2 YNNKEL (reference sequence). The DNA for the CDR3 is TGTGCCAGCAGCCAAGCGGCTATGTTCGGGACAGGGGGCGGCTACACCTTC. Protein product: CASSQAAMFGTGGGYTF.

The chain combines TRBV7-6 with TRBJ2-6; D is unresolved. The ends were cut back, 5 bases at V and 0 bases at J, with 14 bases in the middle. Germline V gene sequence: CDR1 SGHVS, CDR2 FNYEAQ. CDR3 length equals 17 residues. CDR3 DNA: TGTGCCAGCAGCCCCGTAGTGGTCCTCTCTGGGGCCAACGTCCTGACTTTC. This codes for CASSPVVVLSGANVLTF.

There are a few counts of this clone. The V call is TRBV18, the J call TRBJ1-4, with 7 bases lining up with TRBD1. Germline CDR1 and CDR2: KGHSH and LQKENI. With V trimmed by 6 bases and J by 0 bases, 4 bases remained unmatched. The length of the CDR3 is 15 residues. CDR3 sequence: CASSPDRATNEKLFF. The CDR3 DNA reads as TGTGCCAGCTCTCCCGACAGGGCAACTAATGAAAAACTGTTTTTT.

The chain employs TRBV7-3 and TRBJ2-7, with 9 nucleotides matching TRBD1. V trimming: 5 bases; J trimming: 3 bases; junction bases outside the gene matches: 8. CDR1 and CDR2 from the germline V gene are SGHTA and FQGTGA. CDR3 size: 15 residues. The CDR3 protein is CASSATGGNRYEQYF. The CDR3 DNA follows: TGTGCCAGCAGCGCCACAGGGGGCAACCGCTACGAGCAGTACTTC.

The J gene is TRBJ2-7, the V gene TRBV5-6; a weak D match, TRBD2 (5 bases). Germline assignment: CDR1 SGHDT and CDR2 YYEEEE. CDR3 length: 14 amino acids. Trimming removed 4 bases at V and 0 bases at J, with 11 bases between. CDR3 region: CASSPGLHSYEQYF. The CDR3 bases are TGTGCCAGCAGCCCGGGATTACACTCCTACGAGCAGTACTTC.

This clone was recorded once. The rearrangement joins TRBV10-1 to TRBJ2-3; TRBD2 is a possible D gene (5 bases). Between the trimmed V and J ends, which lost 3 bases and 0 bases, there was a span of 10 bases. The CDR3 consists of 15 residues. In germline, CDR1 is WNHNN, CDR2 SYGVQD (reference sequence). The CDR3 loop is CASSDYGGSTDTQYF. The CDR3, as DNA: TGCGCCAGCAGTGATTATGGCGGGAGCACAGATACGCAGTATTTT.

The genes are TRBV10-3 and TRBJ1-2, with no clear D. Trimming took off 10 bases at V and 6 bases at J, with 21 bases between the two ends. The CDR3 sequence is 14 residues long. Germline V gene data show CDR1 as ENHRY and CDR2 as SYGVKD. DNA for the CDR3: TGTGCCACCCCCTTAGGTGGGCAGAAAGATGGCTACACCTTC. Translated, it gives CATPLGGQKDGYTF.

The V and J genes are TRBV6-6 and TRBJ2-7; possible D gene TRBD1, 7 bases. The CDR3 is 14 amino acids. CDR1 MNHNY and CDR2 SVGAGI come from the germline V gene (reference sequence). Trimming removed 6 bases at V and 0 bases at J, with 12 bases between. The CDR3 loop is CASRAGGSSYEQYF. The CDR3 nucleotides read TGTGCCAGCAGGGCAGGGGGGAGCTCCTACGAGCAGTACTTC.

The genes are TRBV15 and TRBJ2-7, with 7 bases fitting TRBD1. J was trimmed by 6 bases and V by 5 bases; bases with no gene match: 10. The CDR3 extends over 14 amino acids. CDR1 and CDR2 from the germline V gene are LNHNV and YYDKDF (reference sequence). DNA of the CDR3: TGTGCCACCAGCCCGGAAATCCACAGGGGCGAGCAGTACTTC. Translated: CATSPEIHRGEQYF.

The genes are TRBV18 and TRBJ1-5; 8 bases line up with TRBD1. This CDR3 region has 14 residues. Germline trimming cut 3 bases from V and 6 bases from J; bases unmatched to any gene: 4. The germline gives CDR1 KGHSH, CDR2 LQKENI. The CDR3 protein is CASSPRGLGQPQHF. Written as DNA, the CDR3 is TGTGCCAGCTCACCCAGGGGGCTTGGTCAGCCCCAGCATTTT.

The CDR3 here is CASSPGGWDYGYTF. The CDR3 bases are TGTGCCAGCAGCCCCGGCGGGTGGGACTATGGCTACACCTTC. This chain uses TRBV6-6 with TRBJ1-2; D is uncertain. V shed 6 bases and J shed 3 bases, with 14 bases lying between them. The CDR3 totals 14 residues. Germline V gene lookup returns CDR1 MNHNY and CDR2 SVGAGI (reference sequence).

The chain couples TRBV2 to TRBJ2-7; 7 bases match TRBD1. Germline V gene sequence: CDR1 SNHLY, CDR2 FYNNEI. The CDR3 is made up of 14 amino acids. V lost 1 base and J lost 1; bases outside the gene matches: 1. The CDR3 DNA is TGTGCCAGCAGTGAAGTGGGACAGTCCTACGAGCAGTACTTC. Amino acid sequence: CASSEVGQSYEQYF.